This TCR beta chain was obtained from a study of blood T cell repertoires in COVID-19 (dated by TCRdb to 2018 to 2021). Background for the entire study: Collaborator samples came from the United States, Italy and Spain and covered acute and convalescent phases of COVID-19. Where available, HLA class I and class II types were obtained from metadata supplied by the sample provider rather than from assay-based typing. Samples were obtained from the ongoing ImmuneRACE study (first 160 participants) and from about 1,300 subjects provided by 6 global collaborators. A freely available public database, intended as a resource for researchers studying the immune response to SARS-CoV-2, is where the repertoires were released. The material from the prospective study consisted of cDNA or gDNA derived from T cells, B-cell-depleted T cells, or PBMCs. Subjects who had been exposed to COVID-19, were actively infected with it, or had recovered from it provided the deeply sampled blood TCRbeta repertoires that made up the dataset. Nearly every sample came with metadata listing a de-identified subject ID, COVID-19 status, age in years and sex.

This clone was recorded only once. Its antigen remains undetermined. Qualities for individual bases were not recorded, and no much larger clone is one base off. The CDR3 starts with the cysteine, ends with the phenylalanine, and has 14 residues. The read is trimmed to its CDR3 DNA, 42 bases read in frame from base 1. Reading the germline V gene (reference sequence) gives CDR1 SGHNT and CDR2 YYREEE. V is cut by 4 bases and J by 3 bases, and the space between the germline ends is 13 bases. TCRbeta CDR3 regions were amplified from genomic DNA by means of the immunoSEQ Assay, a bias-controlled multiplex PCR. From the authors' description of their analysis: Within the assay, amplification of reference gene primers was used to estimate how many nucleated cells each sample contained. To quantify the absolute abundance of each unique TCRbeta CDR3 rearrangement, sequence reads were collapsed and filtered. For each sample, productive Simpson clonality was calculated as the square root of Simpson's diversity index across productive rearrangements. TCRdb took this table from immuneACCESS and kept in-frame rearrangements with V and J called. Such tables lack part of the clones; where checked against another copy, unresolved V genes explain under half of the gap, and the rest is unexplained. That table is the source of V, J and clone size, and D and trimming were worked out from the DNA. For this sample there are 210,000 or so clones; roughly 86% appear just once. The leading ten clones occupy about 7.3% of the sample.

Whole blood was collected in K2EDTA tubes by collaborating institutions according to the institutions' own protocols. For TCRbeta analysis, collaborators shipped samples as frozen whole blood, isolated PBMCs, or DNA extracted from either of those sample types. The investigation overall reported the following: The quantity of clinical and demographic metadata differed by source and by participant and was supplied without curation.

The chain employs TRBV5-4 and TRBJ1-2; the D gene cannot be named for sure. The sequence derives from a woman aged 45-59 years with active or convalescent COVID-19. The sequenced sample was peripheral blood. CDR3 region: CASSARGSYYGYTF. The nucleotides are TGTGCCAGCAGCGCCCGGGGTTCCTACTATGGCTACACCTTC.